The 24 T cell receptor beta chains in this list originate from one sample, sequenced in a study of control samples from healthy donors and cancer patients. The protocol was immunoSEQ multiplex PCR, while the TCRdb copy is restricted to in-frame clones and leaves out a portion. The sample shows tens of thousands of clones, 93% of them seen only once. The sample comprised PBMCs. These receptor sequences come from a woman in her 40s with lung cancer.

This chain connects TRBV24-1 to TRBJ2-3, with D possibly TRBD1 on 5 matching bases. This CDR3 has 16 amino acids. CDR1 and CDR2 (germline): KGHDR, SFDVKD. The V gene lost 4 bases and the J gene lost 1 base, with 14 bases spanning the gap. The CDR3 spells CATSDSGNAGTDTQYF. The DNA of the CDR3 is TGTGCCACCAGTGACTCAGGGAACGCGGGCACAGATACGCAGTATTTT.

J is TRBJ1-1 and V is TRBV10-3; possible D gene TRBD1, 5 bases. CDR1 is ENHRY and CDR2 is SYGVKD in the germline V gene. The CDR3 extends over 13 amino acids. Trimming took 3 bases from V and 4 from J, leaving 9 bases between them. For the CDR3, the DNA is TGTGCCATCAGTGACAGGGCGGTCACTGAAGCTTTCTTT. This codes for CAISDRAVTEAFF.

This sequence joins TRBV27 and TRBJ2-3, with unresolved D. Germline lookup yields CDR1 MNHEY and CDR2 SMNVEV (reference sequence). This CDR3 spans 13 amino acids. V was shortened by 2 bases and J by 4 bases, with 7 bases between the two germline ends. DNA for the CDR3: TGTGCCAGCAGTTTAATGGGTCCAGATACGCAGTATTTT. Translating gives CASSLMGPDTQYF.

This clone has a handful of counts. The gene calls are TRBV30 and TRBJ1-1; the D gene is possibly TRBD1 (5 bases). V lost 4 bases to trimming and J lost 0 bases, with 15 bases between them. This CDR3 comprises 15 residues. The germline gives CDR1 GTSNPN, CDR2 SVGIG (reference sequence). The CDR3 loop reads CAWKSGQLMNTEAFF. The CDR3 nucleotides read TGTGCCTGGAAGTCAGGACAACTAATGAACACTGAAGCTTTCTTT.

The chain joins TRBV7-8 to TRBJ2-2; TRBD2 is a possible D gene (6 bases). CDR1 and CDR2 (germline): SGHVS, FQNEAQ. The CDR3 totals 14 residues. Trimming removed 5 bases at V and 6 bases at J, with 13 bases between. The CDR3 DNA reads TGTGCCAGCAGCCTACTAGGGGAGGCCGGGGAGCTGTTTTTT. Protein product: CASSLLGEAGELFF.

V usage is TRBV18 and J usage is TRBJ1-5; 7 positions agree with TRBD1. The CDR3 totals 15 residues. The germline V gene encodes CDR1 KGHSH and CDR2 LQKENI. V was clipped by 6 bases and J by 0 bases; unmatched bases: 5. The CDR3 protein is CASSAGTVSNQPQHF. The CDR3 nucleotides are TGTGCCAGCTCGGCCGGGACAGTTAGCAATCAGCCCCAGCATTTT. The whole variable domain, remainder taken from reference TRBV18 and TRBJ1-5, is NAGVMQNPRHLVRRRGQEARLRCSPMKGHSHVYWYRQLPEEGLKFMVYLQKENIIDESGMPKERFSAEFPKEGPSILRIQQVVRGDSAAYFCASSAGTVSNQPQHFGDGTRLSIL.

The chain joins TRBV5-1 to TRBJ1-4, with TRBD1 identical over 10 bases. This CDR3 has 17 amino acids. With V trimmed by 4 bases and J by 2 bases, 8 bases remained unmatched. The germline CDR1 and CDR2 sequences are SGHRS and YFSETQ. CDR3 nucleotide sequence: TGCGCCAGCAGCGTAGGGGACAGGGGTTGGACTAATGAAAAACTGTTTTTT. Translating it yields CASSVGDRGWTNEKLFF.

This clone occurred once. The chain uses TRBV18 and TRBJ1-4; D is undetermined. Germline values: CDR1 KGHSH, CDR2 LQKENI. The CDR3 has 11 amino acids. Trimming left V 8 bases short and J 7 bases short, with 8 bases between. In DNA form, the CDR3 reads TGTGCCAGCCTTACGGGTGAAAAACTGTTTTTT. Its protein is CASLTGEKLFF.

The rearrangement joins TRBV20-1 to TRBJ1-6, with TRBD1 matching 8 bases. The CDR3 totals 13 residues. Per the germline V gene, CDR1 is DFQATT and CDR2 is SNEGSKA (reference sequence). Germline trimming cut 3 bases from V and 9 bases from J; bases unmatched to any gene: 4. CDR3 sequence: CSASTGGSSPLHF. In DNA, the CDR3 is TGCAGTGCTAGTACAGGGGGATCTTCACCCCTCCACTTT.

This clone was recorded only once. The V gene is TRBV30, the J gene TRBJ1-3, with 7 bases fitting TRBD1. CDR3 size: 14 residues. With 5 bases clipped from V and 2 bases from J, the junction kept 6 bases outside the gene matches. CDR1 and CDR2 (germline): GTSNPN, SVGIG (reference sequence). The CDR3 here is CAWGQGGTGNTIYF. DNA of the CDR3: TGTGCCTGGGGCCAAGGGGGCACTGGAAACACCATATATTTT.

The V call is TRBV5-4, the J call TRBJ2-1, with D maybe TRBD2 (6 bases). Per germline, CDR1 SGHNT and CDR2 YYREEE (reference sequence). With 0 bases removed from V and 0 bases from J, the gap between germline ends came to 10 bases. The CDR3 contains 16 residues. In nucleotides, the CDR3 is TGTGCCAGCAGCTTGGGCGGGGCTAGCTCCTACAATGAGCAGTTCTTC. Translating it yields CASSLGGASSYNEQFF.

The V gene is TRBV4-1, the J gene TRBJ2-3; D tentatively fits TRBD1 or TRBD2 (5 bases each). The V gene lost 3 bases and the J gene lost 1 base, with 8 bases spanning the gap. CDR3 length: 14 amino acids. Germline V gene lookup returns CDR1 MGHRA and CDR2 YSYEKL. In DNA, the CDR3 is TGCGCCAGCAGCCAGGGACCGGGCACAGATACGCAGTATTTT. It is translated as CASSQGPGTDTQYF.

The chain has TRBV19 and TRBJ1-6, with D unresolved. The germline V gene encodes CDR1 LNHDA and CDR2 SQIVND (reference sequence). This CDR3 has 13 residues. Deletions cut 3 bases from V and 8 bases from J, with 8 bases between. The CDR3 DNA is TGTGCCAGTAGTATCACATTTGATTCACCCCTCCACTTT. As protein: CASSITFDSPLHF.

The chain joins TRBV14 to TRBJ2-5; 8 bases are a match to TRBD2. Looked up from germline, CDR1 is SGHDN and CDR2 is FVKESK. This CDR3 has 15 amino acids. After removal of 6 bases from V and 5 bases from J, the junction contained 11 bases not matched to a gene. The CDR3 bases are TGTGCCAGCAGTCAACGCACTAGCGGTAGGGAGACCCAGTACTTC. It translates to CASSQRTSGRETQYF.

This chain connects TRBV2 to TRBJ2-1; 11 bases match TRBD1. V trimming: 10 bases; J trimming: 10 bases; junction bases outside the gene matches: 12. The CDR3 is made up of 14 amino acids. The germline CDR1 and CDR2 sequences are SNHLY and FYNNEI. This CDR3 is CATTGTGGIKEQFF. The CDR3 DNA follows: TGTGCCACCACCGGGACAGGGGGGATCAAAGAGCAGTTCTTC.

The sample holds one count of this clone. V gene TRBV28 combines with J gene TRBJ1-1; no firm D call. The V end lost 2 bases, the J end lost 5 bases, and 3 bases lay between the germline ends. From germline, CDR1 is MDHEN and CDR2 SYDVKM. This CDR3 is built from 11 residues. The CDR3 nucleotides are TGTGCCAGCAGTTTACGGACTGAAGCTTTCTTT. This gives the protein CASSLRTEAFF.

The CDR3, as DNA: TGTGCCAGCAGTGAAGGGGAGGGACCTCGCGGAAAACTGTTTTTT. Protein product: CASSEGEGPRGKLFF. The rearrangement uses TRBV6-1 and TRBJ1-4, with TRBD1 as a possible D gene (5 bases). V was clipped by 1 base and J by 10 bases, with 16 bases between them. The germline gives CDR1 MNHNS, CDR2 SASEGT. This CDR3 has 15 residues.

The chain is built from TRBV2 and TRBJ2-5; D may correspond to TRBD1 or TRBD2 (5 bases each). Germline V CDR1 and CDR2: SNHLY, FYNNEI. V was clipped by 4 bases and J by 3 bases, with 9 bases between them. This CDR3 has 13 residues. In nucleotides, the CDR3 is TGTGCCAGCAGTGGGGGGATAGAAGAGACCCAGTACTTC. Encoded protein: CASSGGIEETQYF.

This chain uses TRBV25-1 with TRBJ2-7; a possible D gene is TRBD1 (5 bases). This CDR3 contains 13 residues. CDR1 is MGHDK, CDR2 SYGVNS, per germline. V was clipped by 9 bases and J by 5 bases, with 17 bases between them. In DNA form, the CDR3 reads TGTGCCAGTGGACACATCAACCAGGACGAGCAGTACTTC. Translating gives CASGHINQDEQYF.

As to this clone: The sample contains more than one DNA sequence encoding this CDR3. The gene calls are TRBV5-1 and TRBJ1-5, with 7 bases fitting TRBD1. The CDR3 contains 17 residues. Germline CDR1 and CDR2: SGHRS and YFSETQ. V shed 4 bases and J 3 bases; nucleotides not matched to a gene: 13. The CDR3 sequence is CASSPTGRGSDNQPQHF. CDR3 bases: TGCGCCAGCAGCCCGACAGGGCGAGGCTCTGACAATCAGCCCCAGCATTTT.

V usage is TRBV4-1 and J usage is TRBJ2-7; a weak D match, TRBD2 (6 bases). From germline, CDR1 is MGHRA and CDR2 YSYEKL. There are 16 residues in the CDR3. V gave up 0 bases and J gave up 2 bases, with 14 bases separating them. The CDR3 DNA reads TGCGCCAGCAGCCAAGATCGGGCCGGGACTCCCTACGAGCAGTACTTC. It yields the protein CASSQDRAGTPYEQYF.

The rearrangement links TRBV30 to TRBJ1-1; 7 positions agree with TRBD1. Germline CDR1 is GTSNPN and CDR2 is SVGIG (reference sequence). With V trimmed by 3 bases and J by 5 bases, 3 bases remained unmatched. This CDR3 has 12 residues. CDR3 coding DNA: TGTGCCTGGAGACAGGGGAGAACTGAAGCTTTCTTT. It specifies CAWRQGRTEAFF. The full variable domain, its missing parts supplied by reference TRBV30 and TRBJ1-1, is SQTIHQWPATLVQPVGSPLSLECTVEGTSNPNLYWYRQAAGRGLQLLFYSVGIGQISSEVPQNLSASRPQDRQFILSSKKLLLSDSGFYLCAWRQGRTEAFFGQGTRLTVV.

This chain joins TRBV2 and TRBJ2-1, with 7 bases that match TRBD2. This CDR3 is 14 amino acids long. Unmatched junction bases numbered 5, after V lost 5 bases and J lost 4 bases. Germline CDR1 and CDR2: SNHLY and FYNNEI. CDR3 amino acids: CASSFREAYNEQFF. Written as DNA, the CDR3 is TGTGCCAGCAGTTTCCGGGAGGCATACAATGAGCAGTTCTTC.

The genes are TRBV6-5 and TRBJ2-1; a weak D match, TRBD2 (5 bases). CDR1 is MNHEY and CDR2 is SVGAGI in the germline V gene. Trimming took off 7 bases at V and 8 bases at J, with 12 bases between the two ends. The CDR3 has 12 residues. CDR3 coding DNA: TGTGCCAGCACTAGAACCGGGGATGAGCAGTTCTTC. Protein: CASTRTGDEQFF.